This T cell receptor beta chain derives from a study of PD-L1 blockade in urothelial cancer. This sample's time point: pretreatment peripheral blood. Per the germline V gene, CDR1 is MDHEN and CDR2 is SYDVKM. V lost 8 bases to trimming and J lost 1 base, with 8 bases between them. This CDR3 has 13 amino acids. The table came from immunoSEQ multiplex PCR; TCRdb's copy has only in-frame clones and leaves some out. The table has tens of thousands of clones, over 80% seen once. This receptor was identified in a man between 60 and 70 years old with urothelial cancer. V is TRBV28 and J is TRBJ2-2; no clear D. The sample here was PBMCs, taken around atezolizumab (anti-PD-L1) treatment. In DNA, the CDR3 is TGTGCCAGCTGGGCAAGGAACACCGGGGAGCTGTTTTTT. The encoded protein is CASWARNTGELFF.